The rows below give T cell receptor beta chains drawn from one sample of a study of metastatic and nonmetastatic thyroid tumors. TCRdb re-called clones via MiXCR from the PCR reads. The sample lists 30,000 to 45,000 clones, about 20% seen once, with around a sixth in the top ten. Input material: blood. Every receptor here comes from a female donor with papillary thyroid cancer or a benign thyroid nodule (not recorded which). Some clones in this sample may be carry-over from other donors' samples. CDR3s include the opening cysteine and the closing phenylalanine or tryptophan. A D gene is named only where the DNA matches it firmly. Expanded clones get a size class; other rows say once, few or many, or leave the size out.

v_gene	abundance	j_gene	d_gene	len	CDR3nt	CDR3aa
TRBV20-1	many	TRBJ1-1	NA	14	TGCAGTGCTAGACCAGGGCTTATTTACACTGAAGCTTTCTTT	CSARPGLIYTEAFF
TRBV9	NA	TRBJ2-1	TRBD2	16	TGTGCCAGCAGCATTACTAGCGACAGCTCCTACAATGAGCAGTTCTTC	CASSITSDSSYNEQFF
TRBV19	NA	TRBJ2-7	TRBD1	17	TGTGCCAGTAGTATAGGCACCCCCGGGACAGGCTCCTACGAGCAGTACTTC	CASSIGTPGTGSYEQYF
TRBV20-1	many	TRBJ2-7	NA	15	TGCAGTGCTAGAGGTGAAGGGGTCAGCTCCTACGAGCAGTACTTC	CSARGEGVSSYEQYF
TRBV20-1	NA	TRBJ2-1	NA	14	TGCAGTGCTAGTCCTGAGCCCCTTAACAATGAGCAGTTCTTC	CSASPEPLNNEQFF
TRBV2	NA	TRBJ2-7	TRBD2	16	TGTGCCAGCAGTGAAGAACTAGCGGGAGAGAACTACGAGCAGTACTTC	CASSEELAGENYEQYF
TRBV6-1	NA	TRBJ1-5	NA	14	TGTGCCAGCAGTGAATGGGTTTCCAATCATCCCCAGCATTTT	CASSEWVSNHPQHF
TRBV6-2/TRBV6-3	many	TRBJ2-3	NA	15	TGTGCCAGCAGTTACGCCAGGACATACACAGATACGCAGTATTTT	CASSYARTYTDTQYF
TRBV10-3	NA	TRBJ2-7	NA	13	TGTGCCATCAGTGAGAGGAGCTCCTACGAGCAGTACTTC	CAISERSSYEQYF
TRBV6-2/TRBV6-3	NA	TRBJ2-7	NA	11	TGTGCCAGCAGTTACGTGTGCGATCAGTACTTC	CASSYVCDQYF
TRBV20-1	many	TRBJ1-4	TRBD1	15	TGCAGTGCCGAGGACAGGGGGCGTGGGGGAGAAAAACTGTTTTTT	CSAEDRGRGGEKLFF
TRBV20-1	NA	TRBJ1-2	TRBD1	13	TGCAGTGCTAGCGGGACAGCTTATTATGGCTACACCTTC	CSASGTAYYGYTF
TRBV19	many	TRBJ1-5	NA	15	TGTGCAGCTAGAGGCAGGGGCATTGGCAATCAGCCCCAGCATTTT	CAARGRGIGNQPQHF
TRBV10-3	many	TRBJ2-5	TRBD1	14	TGTGCCATCAGGGACGGACAGGGAGGAGAGACCCAGTACTTC	CAIRDGQGGETQYF
TRBV13	many	TRBJ2-7	TRBD1	13	TGTGCCAGCAGCATCGGGACAGGGGGCGAGCAGTACTTC	CASSIGTGGEQYF
TRBV28	few	TRBJ2-7	TRBD2	14	TGTGCCAGCAACCCGGGAGGGGAACCCTACGAGCAGTACTTC	CASNPGGEPYEQYF
TRBV4-1	many	TRBJ1-5	NA	15	TGCGCCAGCAGCCAAGAGCAGACAGGCAATCAGCCCCAGCATTTT	CASSQEQTGNQPQHF
TRBV27	few	TRBJ2-6	NA	18	TGTGCCAGCAGTCCACTAGGACATGGACGGGGTGGTGCCAACGTCCTGACTTTC	CASSPLGHGRGGANVLTF
TRBV4-1	NA	TRBJ2-1	NA	12	TGCGCCAGCAGGGATTCAGTAGATGAGCAGTTCTTC	CASRDSVDEQFF
TRBV15	many	TRBJ2-1	TRBD2	15	TGTGCCACCAGCAGAGATGGGACTAGTTCGAATGAGCAGTTCTTC	CATSRDGTSSNEQFF
TRBV6-1	few	TRBJ1-2	NA	13	TGTGCCAGCACCCGAGACCGACCCTATGGCTACACCTTC	CASTRDRPYGYTF
TRBV6-1	many	TRBJ1-1	NA	13	TGTGCCAGCAGCGATGAGTTAGACACTGAAGCTTTCTTT	CASSDELDTEAFF
TRBV24-1	many	TRBJ2-5	TRBD2	15	TGTGCCACCGGGACTAGCGGGAGTTTCGGGGAGACCCAGTACTTC	CATGTSGSFGETQYF
TRBV5-1	NA	TRBJ1-2	TRBD1	15	TGCGCCAGCAGCTTACAGGGGTTTGAAGGCTATGGCTACACCTTC	CASSLQGFEGYGYTF
TRBV5-1	many	TRBJ1-1	NA	14	TGCGCCAGCAGCTTAGGGAGCCAAAACACTGAAGCTTTCTTT	CASSLGSQNTEAFF
TRBV5-1	many	TRBJ2-5	NA	12	TGCGCCAGCAGCTCGGTAGGAGAGACCCAGTACTTC	CASSSVGETQYF
TRBV24-1	many	TRBJ2-7	TRBD2	14	TGTGCCACCAGTGCGTCGGGAGGGCCCTACGAGCAGTACTTC	CATSASGGPYEQYF
TRBV7-6	NA	TRBJ2-1	TRBD2	16	TGTGCTAGCAGCCTCAGAGCTAGCGGGTACTACAATGAGCAGTTCTTC	CASSLRASGYYNEQFF
TRBV6-9	few	TRBJ2-7	NA	17	TGTGCCAGCAGTTATACTAGAGGGCCCACTGGGGGCTACGAGCAGTACTTC	CASSYTRGPTGGYEQYF
TRBV7-6	few	TRBJ1-4	NA	14	TGTGCCAGCAGCCGACAGGCCTCCAATGAAAAACTGTTTTTT	CASSRQASNEKLFF
TRBV11-3	many	TRBJ2-1	NA	14	TGTGCCAGCAGCAAACAGGGTTCCTACAATGAGCAGTTCTTC	CASSKQGSYNEQFF
TRBV28	medium-sized	TRBJ1-1	TRBD1	13	TGTGCCACTAACAGGGGATACGACACTGAAGCTTTCTTT	CATNRGYDTEAFF
TRBV6-1	many	TRBJ1-4	NA	14	TGTGCCAGCTCAAAAGGGGATAATAATGAAAAACTGTTTTTT	CASSKGDNNEKLFF
TRBV12-3/TRBV12-4	medium-sized	TRBJ2-7	NA	14	TGTGCCAGCAGTTTAAGTCAGGGAGCAGTCGAGCAGTACTTC	CASSLSQGAVEQYF
TRBV6-1	medium-sized	TRBJ2-7	NA	13	TGTGCCAGCAGTGAAATACAGGCCTACGAGCAGTACTTC	CASSEIQAYEQYF
TRBV20-1	NA	TRBJ2-2	TRBD2	16	TGCAGTGCTAGAAGTCTAGCGGGAGCAGGAATCGTGGAGCTGTTTTTT	CSARSLAGAGIVELFF
TRBV5-4	many	TRBJ2-1	NA	15	TGTGCCAGCAGCCCCCCGGGGAATCAGTACAATGAGCAGTTCTTC	CASSPPGNQYNEQFF
TRBV5-4	many	TRBJ2-7	NA	16	TGTGCCAGCAGCTTCCCCGGGACCGACCCCTCCTACGAGCAGTACTTC	CASSFPGTDPSYEQYF
TRBV3-1	NA	TRBJ1-1	TRBD1	14	TGTGCCAGCAGCCAAAATCAGGGGGCCACTGAAGCTTTCTTT	CASSQNQGATEAFF
TRBV14	many	TRBJ2-1	NA	15	TGTGCCAGCAGCCACTTTGCGGAAGACTACAATGAGCAGTTCTTC	CASSHFAEDYNEQFF
TRBV6-1	NA	TRBJ1-2	NA	13	TGTGCCAGCAGCTTAAGTACTGGGAAGGGCTACACCTTC	CASSLSTGKGYTF
TRBV28	few	TRBJ2-3	TRBD2	12	TGTGCCAGCAGTTTGACGTGGACTAGTCTGTATTTT	CASSLTWTSLYF
TRBV19	many	TRBJ1-1	NA	11	TGTGCCACGCAGGAGAACACTGAAGCTTTCTTT	CATQENTEAFF
TRBV9	NA	TRBJ1-3	NA	16	TGTGCCAGCAGCGTAGGACTCACAGGCGCTGGAAACACCATATATTTT	CASSVGLTGAGNTIYF
TRBV6-6	many	TRBJ2-2	NA	18	TGTGCCAGCAGTTACTCGAGGCCATCCTACAGCCACACCGGGGAGCTGTTTTTT	CASSYSRPSYSHTGELFF
TRBV20-1	once	TRBJ2-3	TRBD2	16	TGCAATGCTAGAGGGACTAGCGATATAGACGCGGATACACAGTATTTT	CNARGTSDIDADTQYF
TRBV11-3	many	TRBJ2-3	NA	14	TGTGCCAGCAGCCTCCCTCGGGAGTCTGATACGCAGTATTTT	CASSLPRESDTQYF
TRBV12-3/TRBV12-4	NA	TRBJ1-1	NA	16	TGTGCCAGCAGTACCGGTACATGGGTGATGAACACTGAAGCTTTCTTT	CASSTGTWVMNTEAFF
TRBV12-5	NA	TRBJ2-1	TRBD1	13	TGTGCTAATGATAGGGACAGGGTGGGGGAGCAGTTCTTC	CANDRDRVGEQFF
TRBV12-3/TRBV12-4	NA	TRBJ2-2	TRBD2	15	TGTGCCAGCAGATGGACTAGCGTTAACACCGTGGAGCTGTTTTTT	CASRWTSVNTVELFF
TRBV7-8	NA	TRBJ2-7	NA	15	TGTGCCAGCAGCCGCACTGGGGATAGCTCCTACGAGAGGTACTTC	CASSRTGDSSYERYF
TRBV11-1	NA	TRBJ2-3	NA	15	TGTGCCAGCAGCCACCCAGCGGTGGACACAGATACGCAGTATTTT	CASSHPAVDTDTQYF
TRBV12-3/TRBV12-4	few	TRBJ2-7	NA	14	TGTGCCAGCGCTTCGAGGAGTGACACCTACGAGCAGTACTTC	CASASRSDTYEQYF
TRBV15	many	TRBJ1-2	TRBD1	14	TGTGCCACCAGCGGAAGGACAGGGAATTCTGGCTACACCTTC	CATSGRTGNSGYTF
TRBV2	many	TRBJ2-7	TRBD1	14	TGTGCCAGCGTGATGGGACAGCACTCCTACGAGCAGTACTTC	CASVMGQHSYEQYF
TRBV29-1	NA	TRBJ2-3	NA	16	TGCAGCGTTGAAGTGGTTCGAGTGGCCTGCACAGATACGCAGTATTTT	CSVEVVRVACTDTQYF